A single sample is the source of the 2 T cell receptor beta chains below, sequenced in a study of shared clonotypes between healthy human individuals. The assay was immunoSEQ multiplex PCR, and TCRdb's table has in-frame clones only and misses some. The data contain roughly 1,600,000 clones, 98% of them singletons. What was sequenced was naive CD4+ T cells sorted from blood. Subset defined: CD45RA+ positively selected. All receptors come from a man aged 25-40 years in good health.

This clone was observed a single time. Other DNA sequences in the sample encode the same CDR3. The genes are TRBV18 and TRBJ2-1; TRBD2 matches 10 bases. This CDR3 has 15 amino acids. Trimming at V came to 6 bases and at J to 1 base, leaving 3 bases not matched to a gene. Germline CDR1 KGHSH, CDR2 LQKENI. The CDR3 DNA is TGTGCCAGCTCGCGGACTAGCGGATCCTACAATGAGCAGTTCTTC. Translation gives CASSRTSGSYNEQFF.

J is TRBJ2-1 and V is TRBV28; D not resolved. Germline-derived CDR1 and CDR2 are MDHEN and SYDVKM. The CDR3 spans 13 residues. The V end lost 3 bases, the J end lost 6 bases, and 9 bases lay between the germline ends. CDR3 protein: CASSLKVPNEQFF. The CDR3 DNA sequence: TGTGCCAGCAGTTTGAAGGTTCCCAATGAGCAGTTCTTC. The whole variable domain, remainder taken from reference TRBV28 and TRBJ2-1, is DVKVTQSSRYLVKRTGEKVFLECVQDMDHENMFWYRQDPGLGLRLIYFSYDVKMKEKGDIPEGYSVSREKKERFSLILESASTNQTSMYLCASSLKVPNEQFFGPGTRLTVL.